Shown below are 23 T cell receptor beta chains from a single sample sequenced in a study of OX40 agonist ivuxolimab in advanced cancers. The data were produced by immunoSEQ multiplex PCR, yet TCRdb's version contains in-frame clones alone and is incomplete. The repertoire has tens of thousands of clones, roughly 80% of them found once; the top ten carry 2.6%. This specimen consisted of CD4+ or CD8+ T cells sorted from blood, obtained in a trial of the OX40 agonist ivuxolimab. These receptors were collected from an adult with an advanced solid tumor such as melanoma, head and neck, liver or kidney cancer.

The rearrangement joins TRBV4-1 to TRBJ2-6; D not certain. In germline, CDR1 is MGHRA, CDR2 YSYEKL. V lost 0 bases, J lost 0 bases, and 9 bases lay in between. This CDR3 comprises 17 residues. The CDR3 DNA is TGCGCCAGCAGCCAAGAAGTGGCGAGCTCTGGGGCCAACGTCCTGACTTTC. Translating gives CASSQEVASSGANVLTF.

The chain recombines TRBV5-4 with TRBJ2-7; D is possibly TRBD1 (6 bases). Between the trimmed V and J ends, which lost 4 bases and 2 bases, there was a span of 13 bases. Germline V gene lookup returns CDR1 SGHNT and CDR2 YYREEE (reference sequence). The CDR3 is made up of 14 amino acids. Written as DNA, the CDR3 is TGTGCCAGCAGCAAGACAGGTCAGGCCTACGAGCAGTACTTC. The encoded protein is CASSKTGQAYEQYF. Combining the CDR3 with reference TRBV5-4 and TRBJ2-7 gives the whole variable domain ETGVTQSPTHLIKTRGQQVTLRCSSQSGHNTVSWYQQALGQGPQFIFQYYREEENGRGNFPPRFSGLQFPNYSSELNVNALELDDSALYLCASSKTGQAYEQYFGPGTRLTVT.

The chain uses TRBV30 and TRBJ2-2, with 8 bases lining up with TRBD1. V was clipped by 4 bases and J by 5 bases; unmatched bases: 6. There are 14 residues in the CDR3. CDR1 GTSNPN and CDR2 SVGIG come from the germline V gene (reference sequence). CDR3 DNA sequence: TGTGCCTGGATCGACAGGGGATCTACCGGGGAGCTGTTTTTT. It translates to CAWIDRGSTGELFF.

This chain connects TRBV5-6 to TRBJ1-2, with unresolved D. V lost 5 bases and J 3 bases, leaving 20 bases between the germline ends. The germline CDR1 and CDR2 sequences are SGHDT and YYEEEE. The CDR3 extends over 16 amino acids. CDR3: CASRWEVGSYDYGYTF. The CDR3, as DNA: TGTGCCAGCAGATGGGAGGTGGGATCCTATGACTATGGCTACACCTTC.

The rearrangement uses TRBV27 and TRBJ2-7; 11 bases match TRBD2. Germline CDR1 is MNHEY and CDR2 is SMNVEV (reference sequence). V lost 4 bases, J lost 2 bases, and 1 base stayed unmatched. CDR3 length: 14 amino acids. CDR3 sequence: CASSSTSGAYEQYF. CDR3 nucleotides: TGTGCCAGCAGTTCGACTAGCGGGGCCTACGAGCAGTACTTC.

The chain recombines TRBV18 with TRBJ2-3; TRBD1 aligns across 10 bases. This CDR3 contains 15 residues. V trimming: 6 bases; J trimming: 0 bases; junction bases outside the gene matches: 3. The V gene's germline CDR1 is KGHSH and CDR2 LQKENI. CDR3 region: CASSRTGGSTDTQYF. DNA for the CDR3: TGTGCCAGCTCGCGGACAGGGGGAAGCACAGATACGCAGTATTTT.

This clone was seen just once. V gene TRBV18 combines with J gene TRBJ1-2; D perhaps matches TRBD1 (6 bases). The germline V gene encodes CDR1 KGHSH and CDR2 LQKENI. CDR3 length: 15 amino acids. V lost 4 bases and J lost 0, with 12 bases in between. The CDR3 nucleotides are TGTGCCAGCTCACGAGAGGACAGATCTAACTATGGCTACACCTTC. As protein: CASSREDRSNYGYTF.

The rearrangement uses TRBV19 and TRBJ2-7; D is undetermined. The CDR3 is made up of 12 amino acids. With 4 bases removed from V and 1 base from J, the gap between germline ends came to 5 bases. Germline CDR1 and CDR2: LNHDA and SQIVND (reference sequence). CDR3 in amino acids: CASSKTSYEQYF. Here the CDR3 DNA reads TGTGCCAGTAGTAAAACTTCCTACGAGCAGTACTTC.

A note on this clone: An end of the junction does not agree with germline; a read error may underlie this. The chain links TRBV7-9 to TRBJ1-2; D perhaps matches TRBD1 (5 bases). The V gene's germline CDR1 is SEHNR and CDR2 FQNEAQ (reference sequence). This CDR3 contains 15 residues. The DNA for the CDR3 is TGTGCCAGCAGCAGGGGCCGGGGATCAAACTATGGCTACACCTTT. Translated, it gives CASSRGRGSNYGYTF.

The V and J genes are TRBV9 and TRBJ1-3, with TRBD1 as a possible D gene (5 bases). Germline V gene sequence: CDR1 SGDLS, CDR2 YYNGEE. The CDR3 loop spans 15 amino acids. V lost 0 bases to trimming and J lost 3 bases, with 10 bases between them. This chain's CDR3 is CASSVEGYGGNTIYF. The CDR3 DNA reads TGTGCCAGCAGCGTAGAGGGGTATGGTGGAAACACCATATATTTT.

The chain employs TRBV2 and TRBJ1-2, with unresolved D. Per germline, CDR1 SNHLY and CDR2 FYNNEI. V lost 7 bases, J lost 6 bases, and 12 bases lay in between. This CDR3 is 12 amino acids long. This CDR3 reads CASTEHGDGYTF. For the CDR3, the DNA is TGTGCCAGCACCGAACATGGTGATGGCTACACCTTC.

The chain joins TRBV5-4 to TRBJ2-1, with 14 bases matching TRBD2. With V trimmed by 4 bases and J by 9 bases, 6 bases remained unmatched. The CDR3 has 15 residues. Germline V gene sequence: CDR1 SGHNT, CDR2 YYREEE (reference sequence). CDR3 region: CASSGGLAGAGEQFF. Written as DNA, the CDR3 is TGTGCCAGCAGCGGGGGACTAGCGGGAGCCGGTGAGCAGTTCTTC.

The CDR3 sequence is CASTRGGKNGYTF. The CDR3 DNA follows: TGTGCCAGCACTCGGGGGGGGAAGAACGGCTACACCTTC. The chain carries TRBV28 and TRBJ1-2; the D gene is possibly TRBD1 (5 bases). CDR3 size: 13 residues. CDR1 is MDHEN, CDR2 SYDVKM, per germline. V was shortened by 7 bases and J by 8 bases, with 17 bases between the two germline ends.

The chain joins TRBV18 to TRBJ1-6, with D unclear. Germline V gives CDR1 KGHSH, CDR2 LQKENI. The CDR3 contains 17 residues. V was trimmed by 0 bases and J by 6 bases, leaving 15 bases between them. The CDR3 DNA reads as TGTGCCAGCTCACCACCAGGGTCCCAAGGGCCTAATTCACCCCTCCACTTT. Its protein product is CASSPPGSQGPNSPLHF. Full variable domain (outside the CDR3, taken from reference TRBV18 and TRBJ1-6): NAGVMQNPRHLVRRRGQEARLRCSPMKGHSHVYWYRQLPEEGLKFMVYLQKENIIDESGMPKERFSAEFPKEGPSILRIQQVVRGDSAAYFCASSPPGSQGPNSPLHFGNGTRLTVT.

This clone was found once. The chain has TRBV28 and TRBJ1-4, with TRBD1 identical over 7 bases. This CDR3 spans 14 amino acids. The trim removed 6 bases at V and 7 bases at J, leaving 8 bases unmatched. Germline loops: CDR1 MDHEN, CDR2 SYDVKM. CDR3 protein: CASSRGQSGEKLFF. The CDR3 nucleotides read TGTGCCAGCAGCCGGGGACAGTCAGGTGAAAAACTGTTTTTT. Variable domain in full (rest from reference TRBV28 and TRBJ1-4): DVKVTQSSRYLVKRTGEKVFLECVQDMDHENMFWYRQDPGLGLRLIYFSYDVKMKEKGDIPEGYSVSREKKERFSLILESASTNQTSMYLCASSRGQSGEKLFFGSGTQLSVL.

V and J are TRBV5-4 and TRBJ1-1; 7 positions match TRBD1. CDR3 length: 15 residues. V was clipped by 3 bases and J by 5 bases; unmatched bases: 10. Germline V lookup: CDR1 SGHNT, CDR2 YYREEE (reference sequence). The CDR3 region is CASSSGVQGGTEAFF. The CDR3 DNA reads as TGTGCCAGCAGCTCTGGGGTGCAGGGGGGAACTGAAGCTTTCTTT.

This clone appeared a few times. The genes are TRBV28 and TRBJ1-3; unclear D gene. The CDR3 covers 11 residues. CDR1 and CDR2 (germline): MDHEN, SYDVKM. Trimming shortened V by 6 bases and J by 14 bases, and 14 bases separated the two germline ends. The CDR3 DNA reads TGTGCCAGCAGGATTGATAAAAGAGTATATTTT. Translated: CASRIDKRVYF. The whole variable domain, remainder taken from reference TRBV28 and TRBJ1-3, is DVKVTQSSRYLVKRTGEKVFLECVQDMDHENMFWYRQDPGLGLRLIYFSYDVKMKEKGDIPEGYSVSREKKERFSLILESASTNQTSMYLCASRIDKRVYFGEGSWLTVV.

The rearrangement links TRBV14 to TRBJ2-7, with no clear D. From germline, CDR1 is SGHDN and CDR2 FVKESK. This CDR3 contains 14 residues. The V end lost 6 bases, the J end lost 2 bases, and 14 bases lay between the germline ends. CDR3 sequence reads: CASSPRLPTYEQYF. The CDR3 DNA reads TGTGCCAGCAGTCCAAGATTACCGACCTACGAGCAGTACTTC.

J is TRBJ2-1 and V is TRBV6-5; TRBD2 matches at 7 bases. V shed 11 bases, J shed 7 bases, and the junction held 17 bases outside the gene matches. The CDR3 is made up of 15 amino acids. Looked up from germline, CDR1 is MNHEY and CDR2 is SVGAGI. The CDR3 DNA follows: TGTGCCGTCGGGGGGTGGGCTAGCGGAAAAAATGAGCAGTTCTTC. Translation gives CAVGGWASGKNEQFF.

The chain links TRBV5-1 to TRBJ2-1, with 7 bases fitting TRBD2. The CDR3 is made up of 15 amino acids. The germline gives CDR1 SGHRS, CDR2 YFSETQ. Losses at the gene ends were 7 bases for V and 2 bases for J; bases not matched to a gene: 9. CDR3 loop: CASRSRTSAYNEQFF. CDR3 bases: TGCGCCAGCCGGAGTCGCACTAGCGCCTACAATGAGCAGTTCTTC.

The rearrangement joins TRBV5-1 to TRBJ2-5; D is ambiguous. The closer fit of TRBJ2-7 to the DNA end suggests the J call may be wrong. Germline V lookup: CDR1 SGHRS, CDR2 YFSETQ. This CDR3 spans 14 amino acids. The CDR3 protein is CASSSDNPPYEQYF. CDR3 sequence (DNA): TGCGCCAGCAGCTCCGACAATCCCCCCTACGAGCAGTACTTC.

CDR3 sequence reads: CASSHTFGQGGSPLHF. CDR3 DNA sequence: TGCGCCAGCAGCCACACTTTCGGACAGGGGGGATCACCCCTCCACTTT. J is TRBJ1-6 and V is TRBV4-3, with TRBD1 matching 10 bases. The length of the CDR3 is 16 residues. Germline assignment: CDR1 LGHNA and CDR2 YSLEER. Losses at the gene ends were 3 bases for V and 10 bases for J; bases not matched to a gene: 9.

This sequence joins TRBV7-2 and TRBJ2-3; no clear D. Per the germline V gene, CDR1 is SGHTA and CDR2 is FQGNSA. The CDR3 extends over 16 amino acids. V lost 1 base and J lost 2, with 13 bases in between. The CDR3, as DNA: TGTGCCAGCAGCTTAGAGCCCCAAAGCCTCACAGATACGCAGTATTTT. Its protein is CASSLEPQSLTDTQYF.